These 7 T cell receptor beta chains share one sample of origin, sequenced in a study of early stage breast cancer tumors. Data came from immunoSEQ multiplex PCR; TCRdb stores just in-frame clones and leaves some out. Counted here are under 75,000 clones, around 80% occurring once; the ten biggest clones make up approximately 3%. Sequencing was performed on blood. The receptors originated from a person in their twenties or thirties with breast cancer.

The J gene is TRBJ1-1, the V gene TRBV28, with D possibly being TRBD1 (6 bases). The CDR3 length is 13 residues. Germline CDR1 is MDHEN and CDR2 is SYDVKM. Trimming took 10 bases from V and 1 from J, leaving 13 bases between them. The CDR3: CATLDRSNTEAFF. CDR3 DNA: TGTGCCACCCTAGACAGGTCGAACACTGAAGCTTTCTTT.

CDR3 DNA: TGTGCCAGCAGCTTGGAAGGGCAGGGGGAGAGCGGGGAGCTGTTTTTT. Translated, it gives CASSLEGQGESGELFF. The V gene is TRBV5-4, the J gene TRBJ2-2; 7 bases are a match to TRBD1. V gave up 0 bases and J gave up 7 bases; unmatched junction bases: 9. Germline V CDR1 and CDR2: SGHNT, YYREEE (reference sequence). There are 16 residues in the CDR3.

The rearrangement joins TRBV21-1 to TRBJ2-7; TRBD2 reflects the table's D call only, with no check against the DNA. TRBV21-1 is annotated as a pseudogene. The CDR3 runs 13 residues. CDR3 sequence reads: CASAAYGTYEQYF. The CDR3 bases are TGTGCCAGCGCCGCGTACGGGACCTACGAGCAGTACTTC.

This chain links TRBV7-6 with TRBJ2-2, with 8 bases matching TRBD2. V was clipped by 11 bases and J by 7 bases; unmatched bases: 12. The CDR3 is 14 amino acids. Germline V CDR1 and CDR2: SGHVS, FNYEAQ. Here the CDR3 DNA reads TGTGCCTGCCAGCGGGAGCGGTTGGGCGGGGAGCTGTTTTTT. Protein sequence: CACQRERLGGELFF.

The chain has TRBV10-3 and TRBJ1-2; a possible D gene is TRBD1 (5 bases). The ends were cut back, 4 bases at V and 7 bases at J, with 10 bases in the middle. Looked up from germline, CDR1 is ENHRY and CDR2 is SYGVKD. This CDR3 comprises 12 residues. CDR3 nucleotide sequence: TGTGCCATCAGTGCCCTCCAGGGTGGCTACACCTTC. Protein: CAISALQGGYTF.

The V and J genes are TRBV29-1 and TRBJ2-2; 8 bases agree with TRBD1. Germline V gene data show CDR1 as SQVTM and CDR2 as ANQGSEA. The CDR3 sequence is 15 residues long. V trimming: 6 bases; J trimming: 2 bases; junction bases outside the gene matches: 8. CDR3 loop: CSVQGAPVNTGELFF. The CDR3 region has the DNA TGCAGCGTGCAGGGGGCCCCCGTTAACACCGGGGAGCTGTTTTTT.

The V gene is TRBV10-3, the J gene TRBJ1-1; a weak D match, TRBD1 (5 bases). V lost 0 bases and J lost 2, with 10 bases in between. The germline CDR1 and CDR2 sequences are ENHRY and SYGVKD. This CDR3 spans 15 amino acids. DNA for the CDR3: TGTGCCATCAGTGAGTCGAGGGGCCCAAACACTGAAGCTTTCTTT. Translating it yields CAISESRGPNTEAFF.